The clone carrying this TCR beta chain showed up just a few times. Its antigen remains unidentified. This sample is drawn from a study of human T cells and chemical hapten exposure. Sample time point: patch test 1, 2 weeks after DPC sensitization. Treatment of the sample: therapeutic diphenylcyclopropenone sensitization with weekly scalp DPC. Blood, whole and unfractionated, served as the source for total RNA extraction. This CDR3 comprises 12 residues. Germline V lookup: CDR1 SEHNR, CDR2 FQNEAQ (reference sequence). V lost 5 bases and J 7 bases, leaving 11 bases between the germline ends. Study-wide results and caveats: TCRs exceeding 1 in 1000 frequency stayed unchanged with DPC sensitization. Significantly more large CDR3 similarity clusters arose among expanded TCRs than among controls. Because they had alopecia, donors may respond immunologically unlike healthy people.

TCRdb fed the RACE reads into MiXCR, producing one record per CDR3 protein. This table has about 34,000 distinct CDR3 sequences, 5% to 8% appearing once. The TCR comes from a woman aged 25 to 39 with alopecia areata. Some clones in this sample may be carry-over from other donors' samples. J is TRBJ1-2 and V is TRBV7-9; D remains ambiguous. Sequencing was performed on whole blood, taken in connection with sensitization to the hapten diphenylcyclopropenone (DPC). The CDR3 DNA sequence: TGTGCCAGCAGCCCCACTGGAAGTGGCTACACCTTC. Translating it yields CASSPTGSGYTF. The full variable domain, rest sourced from reference TRBV7-9 and TRBJ1-2, is DTGVSQNPRHKITKRGQNVTFRCDPISEHNRLYWYRQTLGQGPEFLTYFQNEAQLEKSRLLSDRFSAERPKGSFSTLEIQRTEQGDSAMYLCASSPTGSGYTFGSGTRLTVV.